This TCR beta chain was profiled in a study of cytomegalovirus exposure and HLA in healthy donors. Study-wide background: Later analysis reported that the 120 or so validation repertoires shared the platform of the 600 to 750 first-cohort repertoires.

Trimming took 4 bases from V and 9 from J, leaving 12 bases between them. The CDR3 is made up of 11 amino acids. Germline CDR1 GTSNPN, CDR2 SVGIG (reference sequence). The validation cohort, a group of over a hundred subjects, included the donors and was separate from the approximately 680-subject first cohort. In regard to this clone: Its antigen is unidentified.

Study-level findings and limits: High sensitivity and specificity were reportedly achieved when the classifier diagnosed cytomegalovirus status. Subsequent analysis revealed that first-cohort TCR clusters tended to co-occur in the 130 or so validation repertoires.

Generated by immunoSEQ multiplex PCR, the TCRdb table keeps only in-frame clones and is missing some. The sample yields around 220,000 clones, approximately 88% seen once. The sequenced sample was PBMCs. This TCR derives from a woman aged 30 to 39 in good health and CMV-seropositive. The V call is TRBV30, the J call TRBJ2-5, with D maybe TRBD2 (5 bases). As DNA, the CDR3 is TGTGCCTGGAACGTCGGAGGACCCCAGTACTTC. Encoded protein: CAWNVGGPQYF.